This T cell receptor (beta chain) was sequenced during a study of blood T cells in healthy people across ages. Study-wide results and limits: Diversity was higher, and naive CD4+ cells more numerous, in long-lived donors than in aged donors.

The V gene's germline CDR1 is SGHRS and CDR2 YFSETQ. V shed 2 bases and J 4 bases; nucleotides not matched to a gene: 6. The CDR3 totals 16 residues. The individuals who served as donors were healthy Caucasians living in Russia, aged about 6 to 100. Only a few counts were recorded for this clonotype. Antigen unknown. Then a second PCR, running about 7 to 11 cycles, was carried out with a sample-barcoded 5' primer and a J-beta primer mix. TCRdb processed the 5' RACE reads anew with MiXCR; each CDR3 protein has one entry. The sample holds 2 million or so distinct CDR3 sequences, around half seen once. The sequence was obtained from a woman aged 40 to 50 in good health. The sample was blood. The V gene is TRBV5-1, the J gene TRBJ2-1; TRBD2 agrees at 10 bases. The CDR3 DNA reads TGCGCCAGCAGCTTTCAAGCGGGGGGGCCATACAATGAGCAGTTCTTC. It specifies CASSFQAGGPYNEQFF.